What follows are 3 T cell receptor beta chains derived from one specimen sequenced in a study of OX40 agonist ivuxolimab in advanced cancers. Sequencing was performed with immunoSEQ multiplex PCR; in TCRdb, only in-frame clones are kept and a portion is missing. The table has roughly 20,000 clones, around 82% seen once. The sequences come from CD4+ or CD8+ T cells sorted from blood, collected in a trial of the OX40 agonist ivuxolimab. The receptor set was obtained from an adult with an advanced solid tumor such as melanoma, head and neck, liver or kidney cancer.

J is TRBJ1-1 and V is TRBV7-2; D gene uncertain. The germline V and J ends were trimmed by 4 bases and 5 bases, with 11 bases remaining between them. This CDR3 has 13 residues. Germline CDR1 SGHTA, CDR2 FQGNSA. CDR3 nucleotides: TGTGCCAGCAGCTCCCCTGCGGGAACTGAAGCTTTCTTT. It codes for CASSSPAGTEAFF. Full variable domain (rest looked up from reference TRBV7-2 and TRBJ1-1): GAGVSQSPSNKVTEKGKDVELRCDPISGHTALYWYRQSLGQGLEFLIYFQGNSAPDKSGLPSDRFSAERTGGSVSTLTIQRTQQEDSAVYLCASSSPAGTEAFFGQGTRLTVV.

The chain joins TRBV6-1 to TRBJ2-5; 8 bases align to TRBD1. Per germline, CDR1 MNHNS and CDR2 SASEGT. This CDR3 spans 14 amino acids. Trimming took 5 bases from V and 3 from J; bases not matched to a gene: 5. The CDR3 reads CASSPTGGKETQYF. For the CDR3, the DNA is TGTGCCAGCAGTCCAACAGGGGGAAAAGAGACCCAGTACTTC.

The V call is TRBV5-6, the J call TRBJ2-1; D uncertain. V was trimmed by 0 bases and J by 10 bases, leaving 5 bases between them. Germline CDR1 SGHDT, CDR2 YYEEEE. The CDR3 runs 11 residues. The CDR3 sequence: CASSLAEEQFF. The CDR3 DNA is TGTGCCAGCAGCTTGGCCGAGGAGCAGTTCTTC.